This entry lists 21 T cell receptor beta chains sequenced from one sample in a study of blood T cell repertoires in COVID-19. Sequenced by immunoSEQ multiplex PCR; TCRdb stores in-frame clones only, minus some. Among 200,000 to 250,000 clones listed, about 86% were seen once. Sequenced: peripheral blood. The receptors were gathered from a man between 60 and 75 years old with acute or convalescent COVID-19.

This clone was seen a few times. The V and J genes are TRBV7-9 and TRBJ1-5; the D gene is possibly TRBD1 (5 bases). Germline V gene data show CDR1 as SEHNR and CDR2 as FQNEAQ (reference sequence). The CDR3 is made up of 15 amino acids. V shed 0 bases and J shed 0 bases, with 6 bases lying between them. This chain's CDR3 is CASSLAGDSNQPQHF. The CDR3 bases are TGTGCCAGCAGCTTAGCAGGGGATAGCAATCAGCCCCAGCATTTT.

V and J are TRBV27 and TRBJ2-6; D remains unclear. V was shortened by 6 bases and J by 0 bases, with 12 bases between the two germline ends. The CDR3 covers 16 residues. Germline CDR1 is MNHEY and CDR2 is SMNVEV (reference sequence). The CDR3 sequence is CASSYAPGSGANVLTF. CDR3 sequence (DNA): TGTGCCAGCAGCTACGCCCCCGGCTCTGGGGCCAACGTCCTGACTTTC. The full variable domain, with the rest looked up from reference TRBV27 and TRBJ2-6, is EAQVTQNPRYLITVTGKKLTVTCSQNMNHEYMSWYRQDPGLGLRQIYYSMNVEVTDKGDVPEGYKVSRKEKRNFPLILESPSPNQTSLYFCASSYAPGSGANVLTFGAGSRLTVL.

There are a few counts of this clone. V is TRBV7-9 and J is TRBJ2-1; D perhaps matches TRBD2 (5 bases). The CDR3 totals 14 residues. Per the germline V gene, CDR1 is SEHNR and CDR2 is FQNEAQ (reference sequence). Trimming removed 3 bases from V and 7 bases from J, with 13 bases in between. This chain's CDR3 is CASSFVAGDNEQFF. CDR3 bases: TGTGCCAGCAGCTTCGTCGCCGGGGATAATGAGCAGTTCTTC.

V usage is TRBV5-1 and J usage is TRBJ2-7, with 9 bases identical to TRBD2. This CDR3 comprises 15 residues. The V segment lost 0 bases and the J segment 7 bases; nucleotides outside the gene matches: 8. Germline CDR1 is SGHRS and CDR2 is YFSETQ. CDR3 nucleotide sequence: TGCGCCAGCAGCTTGGGTTCGCGGGAGGGCCGAGAGCAGTACTTC. Translating gives CASSLGSREGREQYF. The variable domain in full, with the rest retrieved from reference TRBV5-1 and TRBJ2-7, is KAGVTQTPRYLIKTRGQQVTLSCSPISGHRSVSWYQQTPGQGLQFLFEYFSETQRNKGNFPGRFSGRQFSNSRSEMNVSTLELGDSALYLCASSLGSREGREQYFGPGTRLTVT.

This clone was observed a single time. The V call is TRBV7-9, the J call TRBJ2-7, with 8 bases lining up with TRBD1. The ends lost 5 bases at V and 3 bases at J; junction bases unmatched: 6. The length of the CDR3 is 14 residues. The germline V gene has CDR1 SEHNR and CDR2 FQNEAQ (reference sequence). DNA of the CDR3: TGTGCCAGCAGCCCCGGTGACAGGGGCTACGAGCAGTACTTC. Its translation: CASSPGDRGYEQYF.

The chain uses TRBV5-1 and TRBJ2-3, with 12 positions matching TRBD2. The CDR3 has 16 residues. V trimming: 2 bases; J trimming: 0 bases; junction bases outside the gene matches: 1. Germline lookup yields CDR1 SGHRS and CDR2 YFSETQ. Written as DNA, the CDR3 is TGCGCCAGCAGCTTTGGGACTAGCGGGAGCACAGATACGCAGTATTTT. Translated: CASSFGTSGSTDTQYF.

The CDR3 sequence is CATSIPGPSGRGEQYF. CDR3 nucleotide sequence: TGTGCCACCAGCATCCCCGGTCCAAGCGGGAGGGGCGAGCAGTACTTC. The chain combines TRBV15 with TRBJ2-7; 10 nucleotides align to TRBD2. In germline, CDR1 is LNHNV, CDR2 YYDKDF (reference sequence). The CDR3 runs 16 residues. V lost 4 bases, J lost 6 bases, and 12 bases stayed unmatched.

The V and J genes are TRBV7-2 and TRBJ1-3; maybe TRBD1 (6 bases). V was shortened by 1 base and J by 4 bases, with 8 bases between the two germline ends. This CDR3 has 14 residues. Germline loops: CDR1 SGHTA, CDR2 FQGNSA. DNA for the CDR3: TGTGCCAGCAGCTTAGTTGGGGGCGGAAACACCATATATTTT. Protein: CASSLVGGGNTIYF. Supplemented by reference TRBV7-2 and TRBJ1-3, the full variable domain reads GAGVSQSPSNKVTEKGKDVELRCDPISGHTALYWYRQSLGQGLEFLIYFQGNSAPDKSGLPSDRFSAERTGGSVSTLTIQRTQQEDSAVYLCASSLVGGGNTIYFGEGSWLTVV.

The chain employs TRBV7-3 and TRBJ1-2, with 8 nucleotides matching TRBD1. The CDR3 has 16 amino acids. CDR1 and CDR2 from the germline V gene are SGHTA and FQGTGA. V gave up 4 bases and J gave up 8 bases; unmatched junction bases: 15. CDR3 nucleotides: TGTGCCAGCAGCTCAAGCGCCGGTCAGGGGGCGCGGGGCTACACCTTC. Its translation is CASSSSAGQGARGYTF.

V and J are TRBV9 and TRBJ2-7; 10 bases match TRBD2. Germline V gene lookup returns CDR1 SGDLS and CDR2 YYNGEE. There are 15 residues in the CDR3. V trimming: 6 bases; J trimming: 3 bases; junction bases outside the gene matches: 9. As DNA, the CDR3 is TGTGCCAGCACCCCGACGGCTAGCGGGAGCTACGAGCAGTACTTC. Translation: CASTPTASGSYEQYF.

This clone has only a few counts. The rearrangement joins TRBV6-5 to TRBJ2-5; possibly TRBD1 for D (6 bases). Germline CDR1 and CDR2: MNHEY and SVGAGI. This CDR3 contains 13 residues. V was pared by 6 bases and J by 3 bases, with 11 bases between. The CDR3 is CASRIQGKETQYF. CDR3 coding DNA: TGTGCCAGCAGAATCCAGGGGAAAGAGACCCAGTACTTC.

V gene TRBV6-2 or TRBV6-3 combines with J gene TRBJ2-5, with a tentative D call TRBD1 (7 bases). The germline V gene has CDR1 MNHEY and CDR2 SVGEGT. CDR3 length: 16 amino acids. Trimming removed 2 bases from V and 4 bases from J, with 17 bases in between. Here the CDR3 reads CASSYGGTDVLETQYF. CDR3 bases: TGTGCCAGCAGTTACGGCGGGACAGACGTGTTAGAGACCCAGTACTTC.

The chain has TRBV29-1 and TRBJ2-1, with 16 nucleotides matching TRBD2. V lost 4 bases to trimming and J lost 7 bases; unmatched junction nucleotides: 10. The CDR3 sequence is 17 residues long. Germline assignment: CDR1 SQVTM and CDR2 ANQGSEA. This CDR3 reads CSVVGVGLAGGGNEQFF. The CDR3 region has the DNA TGCAGCGTTGTTGGGGTGGGACTAGCGGGAGGGGGTAATGAGCAGTTCTTC.

The chain is built from TRBV10-3 and TRBJ1-5; weak D call: TRBD1 (5 bases). Trimming removed 5 bases at V and 2 bases at J, with 10 bases between. Germline V CDR1 and CDR2: ENHRY, SYGVKD. This CDR3 contains 14 residues. CDR3 region: CAISPTGGNQPQHF. DNA of the CDR3: TGTGCCATCAGTCCCACAGGAGGCAATCAGCCCCAGCATTTT.

This clone was detected a few times. The chain links TRBV20-1 to TRBJ1-5, with 7 bases aligning to TRBD1. The germline V gene encodes CDR1 DFQATT and CDR2 SNEGSKA (reference sequence). J was trimmed by 7 bases and V by 3 bases; bases with no gene match: 9. The CDR3 is 14 amino acids. DNA for the CDR3: TGCAGTGCTAGTCCAGGGACAGAAGTCCAGCCCCAGCATTTT. Protein: CSASPGTEVQPQHF.

This clone is a singleton in its sample. The rearrangement joins TRBV30 to TRBJ1-5, with TRBD1 identical over 7 bases. CDR3 length: 15 residues. The germline CDR1 and CDR2 sequences are GTSNPN and SVGIG (reference sequence). The J segment lost 0 bases and the V segment lost 1 base, leaving 3 bases of the junction unmatched. As DNA, the CDR3 is TGTGCCTGGAGTGGGACAGGCTATAGCAATCAGCCCCAGCATTTT. Its translation: CAWSGTGYSNQPQHF.

This chain joins TRBV19 and TRBJ1-1; 7 positions match TRBD1. V lost 4 bases to trimming and J lost 6 bases; unmatched junction nucleotides: 11. Germline V gives CDR1 LNHDA, CDR2 SQIVND (reference sequence). This CDR3 has 15 residues. CDR3 sequence reads: CASSKPGQWIPEAFF. The CDR3, as DNA: TGTGCCAGTAGTAAACCGGGACAGTGGATACCTGAAGCTTTCTTT.

The chain couples TRBV24-1 to TRBJ2-5; 7 bases line up with TRBD1. V was pared by 10 bases and J by 3 bases, with 4 bases of the junction left unmatched. This CDR3 has 12 amino acids. Germline V lookup: CDR1 KGHDR, CDR2 SFDVKD. The CDR3 is CATRDREETQYF. DNA for the CDR3: TGTGCCACTAGAGACAGGGAAGAGACCCAGTACTTC.

This sequence joins TRBV30 and TRBJ1-6; D is unclear. CDR1 and CDR2 (germline): GTSNPN, SVGIG (reference sequence). CDR3 length equals 11 residues. The ends were cut back, 2 bases at V and 12 bases at J, with 8 bases in the middle. The CDR3 region is CAWSSPVPLHF. The CDR3 nucleotides read TGTGCCTGGAGTTCCCCGGTACCCCTCCACTTT.

The chain combines TRBV29-1 with TRBJ2-7; weak D call: TRBD1 (6 bases). CDR3 size: 12 residues. The ends were cut back, 4 bases at V and 3 bases at J, with 10 bases in the middle. Germline-derived CDR1 and CDR2 are SQVTM and ANQGSEA. In nucleotides, the CDR3 is TGCAGCGTTGTAATACAGGGCTACGAGCAGTACTTC. It codes for CSVVIQGYEQYF.

The V gene is TRBV12-3 or TRBV12-4, the J gene TRBJ1-2; D is unresolved. Trimming cost V 3 bases and J 7 bases, with 12 bases left between them. The CDR3 covers 13 residues. CDR3 amino acids: CASSFEAGLGYTF. CDR3 nucleotides: TGTGCCAGCAGTTTTGAGGCAGGACTTGGCTACACCTTC.